This T cell receptor beta chain comes out of a study of blood T cell repertoires in COVID-19. CDR1 and CDR2 (germline): LGHDT, YNNKEL (reference sequence). The CDR3 runs to 15 residues. Trimming left V 3 bases short and J 4 bases short, with 15 bases between. The assay was immunoSEQ multiplex PCR, and TCRdb's table has in-frame clones only and misses some. The sample includes 300,000 to 450,000 clones, 85% to 90% of them seen just once. The rearrangement joins TRBV3-1 (or the pseudogene TRBV3-2) to TRBJ2-5; tentative D call: TRBD1 (7 bases). The source material was PBMCs or T cells enriched from blood (not recorded which). The source is a woman aged 18-35 years who had recovered from COVID-19. The CDR3 protein is CASSQSQGGAETQYF. The CDR3 nucleotides are TGTGCCAGCAGCCAGAGTCAGGGGGGAGCAGAGACCCAGTACTTC.